Listed below are T cell receptor beta chains from one sample, sequenced in a study of shared clonotypes between healthy human individuals. Produced via immunoSEQ multiplex PCR; TCRdb's table is partial and in-frame only. The data hold roughly 2 million clones, with approximately 95% observed a single time. Source material: naive CD8+ T cells sorted from blood. The origin of the receptors is a man aged 18 to 35 in good health. Both conserved end residues are part of each CDR3. D genes are given only for firm matches. Not all rows give a size; the values are once, few, many and, for expanded clones, a class.

V: TRBV5-1
size: NA
J: TRBJ2-7
D: NA
CDR3: CASSLHRDGYEQYF
DNA: TGCGCCAGCAGCTTGCATAGAGACGGCTACGAGCAGTACTTC

V: TRBV20-1
size: NA
J: TRBJ2-7
D: NA
CDR3: CSARVGYEQYF
DNA: TGCAGTGCTAGAGTCGGATACGAGCAGTACTTC

V: TRBV4-1
size: NA
J: TRBJ2-7
D: TRBD1
CDR3: CASSHGPGQGYYEQYF
DNA: TGCGCCAGCAGCCATGGACCGGGACAGGGTTACTACGAGCAGTACTTC

V: TRBV12-5
size: NA
J: TRBJ2-7
D: NA
CDR3: CASGLVLGTPLLLEQYF
DNA: TGTGCTAGTGGTTTGGTACTGGGGACTCCCCTCCTCCTCGAGCAGTACTTC

V: TRBV29-1
size: NA
J: TRBJ2-2
D: TRBD2
CDR3: CSVEDLTSGTNTGELFF
DNA: TGCAGCGTTGAAGATCTGACTAGCGGAACGAACACCGGGGAGCTGTTTTTT

V: TRBV6-5
size: NA
J: TRBJ1-2
D: NA
CDR3: CASSSQGGAWEGYTF
DNA: TGTGCCAGCAGTTCCCAAGGGGGGGCGTGGGAAGGCTACACCTTC

V: TRBV19
size: NA
J: TRBJ1-1
D: NA
CDR3: CASSMTGNTEAFF
DNA: TGTGCCAGTAGTATGACCGGGAACACTGAAGCTTTCTTT

V: TRBV7-9
size: NA
J: TRBJ2-5
D: NA
CDR3: CASSPLLGTQYF
DNA: TGTGCCAGCAGCCCTTTACTGGGGACCCAGTACTTC

V: TRBV13
size: NA
J: TRBJ1-4
D: TRBD1
CDR3: CASSFSGGEGEKLFF
DNA: TGTGCCAGCAGCTTCTCAGGGGGCGAGGGTGAAAAACTGTTTTTT

V: TRBV4-1
size: NA
J: TRBJ2-7
D: TRBD2
CDR3: CASSQDREGPRTYEQYF
DNA: TGCGCCAGCAGCCAAGATAGGGAGGGACCTCGTACCTACGAGCAGTACTTC

V: TRBV6-5
size: NA
J: TRBJ2-5
D: TRBD1
CDR3: CAMEMWDRVVETQYF
DNA: TGTGCCATGGAGATGTGGGACAGGGTGGTTGAGACCCAGTACTTC

V: TRBV2
size: once
J: TRBJ2-6
D: TRBD1
CDR3: CASLGDRVLNVLTF
DNA: TGTGCCAGCCTGGGGGACAGGGTTTTGAATGTCCTGACTTTC

V: TRBV7-9
size: NA
J: TRBJ2-2
D: NA
CDR3: CASSLRDPDTGELFF
DNA: TGTGCCAGCAGCCTCCGGGACCCTGATACCGGGGAGCTGTTTTTT

V: TRBV13
size: NA
J: TRBJ2-3
D: TRBD2
CDR3: CASSHRTSGKTDTQYF
DNA: TGTGCCAGCAGCCACCGGACTAGCGGGAAGACAGATACGCAGTATTTT

V: TRBV7-9
size: NA
J: TRBJ2-2
D: NA
CDR3: CASSQTGGPNTGELFF
DNA: TGTGCCAGCAGCCAGACGGGGGGCCCGAACACCGGGGAGCTGTTTTTT

V: TRBV2
size: NA
J: TRBJ1-1
D: NA
CDR3: CASTLGGGGGLNTEAFF
DNA: TGTGCCAGCACTCTGGGAGGAGGGGGAGGATTGAACACTGAAGCTTTCTTT

V: TRBV6-5
size: NA
J: TRBJ2-2
D: TRBD1
CDR3: CASSYSGTANTGELFF
DNA: TGTGCCAGCAGTTACTCAGGGACAGCGAACACCGGGGAGCTGTTTTTT

V: TRBV11-2
size: NA
J: TRBJ2-3
D: TRBD2
CDR3: CASSSIGGAGAQYF
DNA: TGTGCCAGCAGCTCCATCGGGGGGGCGGGCGCGCAGTATTTT

V: TRBV25-1
size: NA
J: TRBJ1-1
D: NA
CDR3: CATGGEMGMNTEAFF
DNA: TGTGCCACCGGGGGGGAAATGGGGATGAACACTGAAGCTTTCTTT

V: TRBV19
size: NA
J: TRBJ1-2
D: NA
CDR3: CASSISNYGYTF
DNA: TGTGCCAGTAGTATTTCGAACTATGGCTACACCTTC

V: TRBV5-5
size: NA
J: TRBJ2-7
D: NA
CDR3: CASSPPWAGADYEQYF
DNA: TGTGCCAGCAGCCCCCCATGGGCGGGGGCCGACTACGAGCAGTACTTC

V: TRBV7-2
size: NA
J: TRBJ2-7
D: NA
CDR3: CASSNGRASSYEQYF
DNA: TGTGCCAGCAGCAACGGACGGGCGAGCTCCTACGAGCAGTACTTC

V: TRBV5-5
size: NA
J: TRBJ1-5
D: NA
CDR3: CASSLAEGGRGPQHF
DNA: TGTGCCAGCAGCTTGGCGGAAGGAGGGCGGGGGCCCCAGCATTTT

V: TRBV28
size: NA
J: TRBJ1-5
D: NA
CDR3: CASSLSQGGQPQHF
DNA: TGTGCCAGCAGTTTGTCTCAGGGAGGTCAGCCCCAGCATTTT

V: TRBV15
size: NA
J: TRBJ1-4
D: NA
CDR3: CATSRDLALTNEKLFF
DNA: TGTGCCACCAGCAGAGATCTAGCCCTCACTAATGAAAAACTGTTTTTT

V: TRBV27
size: NA
J: TRBJ2-2
D: TRBD2
CDR3: CASSLISGTNTGELFF
DNA: TGTGCCAGCAGTTTAATTAGCGGGACGAACACCGGGGAGCTGTTTTTT

V: TRBV7-6
size: NA
J: TRBJ1-1
D: NA
CDR3: CASSLVGDTEAFF
DNA: TGTGCCAGCAGCTTAGTGGGCGACACTGAAGCTTTCTTT

V: TRBV13
size: NA
J: TRBJ1-1
D: NA
CDR3: CASSLGQLNTEAFF
DNA: TGTGCCAGCAGCTTAGGACAGTTGAACACTGAAGCTTTCTTT

V: TRBV6-5
size: once
J: TRBJ1-1
D: NA
CDR3: CASSYSNRNTEAFF
DNA: TGTGCCAGCAGTTACTCCAACAGGAACACTGAAGCTTTCTTT

V: TRBV6-5
size: NA
J: TRBJ1-5
D: TRBD1
CDR3: CASSTGTVGNQPQHF
DNA: TGTGCCAGCAGTACCGGGACAGTAGGCAATCAGCCCCAGCATTTT

V: TRBV6-1
size: NA
J: TRBJ2-5
D: NA
CDR3: CASSETWETQYF
DNA: TGTGCCAGCAGTGAGACATGGGAGACCCAGTACTTC

V: TRBV2
size: NA
J: TRBJ2-6
D: NA
CDR3: CAIPSSSGANVLTF
DNA: TGTGCCATCCCTTCGAGCTCTGGGGCCAACGTCCTGACTTTC

V: TRBV19
size: NA
J: TRBJ1-1
D: NA
CDR3: CASIGGYTEAFF
DNA: TGTGCCAGTATCGGGGGATACACTGAAGCTTTCTTT

V: TRBV6-5
size: NA
J: TRBJ1-6
D: NA
CDR3: CASTSSYNSPLHF
DNA: TGTGCCAGCACAAGCTCCTATAATTCACCCCTCCACTTT

V: TRBV9
size: NA
J: TRBJ2-1
D: NA
CDR3: CASSVAELGYNEQFF
DNA: TGTGCCAGCAGCGTAGCCGAATTAGGATACAATGAGCAGTTCTTC

V: TRBV30
size: NA
J: TRBJ2-7
D: TRBD1
CDR3: CAWSPGTGGEQYF
DNA: TGTGCCTGGAGTCCCGGGACAGGGGGCGAGCAGTACTTC

V: TRBV5-4
size: NA
J: TRBJ2-7
D: TRBD1
CDR3: CASSFPGTGNYEQYF
DNA: TGTGCCAGCAGCTTCCCCGGGACAGGGAACTACGAGCAGTACTTC

V: TRBV28
size: NA
J: TRBJ2-7
D: TRBD1
CDR3: CASSLRQGLLSEQYF
DNA: TGTGCCAGCAGTTTACGACAGGGGTTGTTGAGCGAGCAGTACTTC

V: TRBV13
size: once
J: TRBJ2-5
D: NA
CDR3: CASSSSMTTHQETQYF
DNA: TGTGCCAGCAGCTCCAGTATGACTACCCACCAAGAGACCCAGTACTTC

V: TRBV2
size: once
J: TRBJ1-4
D: NA
CDR3: CASSEPNREEKLFF
DNA: TGTGCCAGCAGTGAACCTAATCGAGAAGAAAAACTGTTTTTT

V: TRBV29-1
size: once
J: TRBJ2-1
D: NA
CDR3: CSVARTGAATFDNEQFF
DNA: TGCAGCGTCGCCCGTACCGGGGCGGCTACTTTCGACAATGAGCAGTTCTTC

V: TRBV27
size: NA
J: TRBJ2-7
D: NA
CDR3: CASSNGASYEQYF
DNA: TGTGCCAGCAGCAACGGGGCCTCCTACGAGCAGTACTTC

V: TRBV4-2
size: NA
J: TRBJ1-2
D: NA
CDR3: CASSQYGQALPSNYGYTF
DNA: TGTGCCAGCAGCCAATATGGGCAGGCTCTCCCTTCTAACTATGGCTACACCTTC

V: TRBV5-1
size: few
J: TRBJ2-1
D: NA
CDR3: CASSLGRGNEQFF
DNA: TGCGCCAGCAGCTTGGGCAGGGGCAATGAGCAGTTCTTC

V: TRBV5-8
size: NA
J: TRBJ2-4
D: NA
CDR3: CASSLSVTLHF
DNA: TGTGCCAGCAGCTTGAGCGTCACCCTACACTTC

V: TRBV5-8
size: few
J: TRBJ1-2
D: TRBD1
CDR3: CASSLGTGDYGYTF
DNA: TGTGCCAGCAGCTTGGGTACAGGGGACTATGGCTACACCTTC

V: TRBV2
size: NA
J: TRBJ1-4
D: NA
CDR3: CASTAEKAGREKLFF
DNA: TGTGCCAGCACGGCTGAGAAGGCTGGGCGTGAAAAACTGTTTTTT

V: TRBV2
size: NA
J: TRBJ2-7
D: NA
CDR3: CASSEGGLASYEQYF
DNA: TGTGCCAGCAGTGAAGGGGGACTTGCCTCCTACGAGCAGTACTTC

V: TRBV13
size: NA
J: TRBJ1-1
D: NA
CDR3: CASSLPSGGAEAFF
DNA: TGTGCCAGCAGCTTACCCAGCGGGGGCGCTGAAGCTTTCTTT

V: TRBV5-4
size: NA
J: TRBJ2-7
D: TRBD2
CDR3: CASSLAPSWREGTYEQYF
DNA: TGTGCCAGCAGCTTGGCCCCCTCGTGGCGGGAGGGAACCTACGAGCAGTACTTC

V: TRBV9
size: NA
J: TRBJ2-4
D: TRBD1
CDR3: CASSVDVKGQDLRLAKNIQYF
DNA: TGTGCCAGCAGCGTAGATGTCAAAGGACAGGACCTAAGGCTAGCCAAAAACATTCAGTACTTC

V: TRBV19
size: once
J: TRBJ1-5
D: TRBD1
CDR3: CASSIDLEGASNQPQHF
DNA: TGTGCCAGTAGTATAGATCTTGAGGGGGCAAGCAATCAGCCCCAGCATTTT

V: TRBV9
size: NA
J: TRBJ2-7
D: TRBD1
CDR3: CASSVEGAPGEQYF
DNA: TGTGCCAGCAGCGTAGAGGGGGCCCCTGGGGAGCAGTACTTC